A selection of T cell receptor beta chains follows, all from one sample in a study of OX40 agonist ivuxolimab in advanced cancers. Assay used: immunoSEQ multiplex PCR; TCRdb lists only in-frame clones, some missing. The sample includes roughly 63,000 clones, 80% to 90% seen only once; the top ten take around 12%. The material was CD4+ or CD8+ T cells sorted from blood, obtained in a trial of the OX40 agonist ivuxolimab. The receptors derive from an adult with an advanced solid tumor such as melanoma, head and neck, liver or kidney cancer. Both conserved end residues are part of each CDR3. A D gene is named only where the DNA matches it firmly. Clone size is not always given. Where it is, it says once, few, many or a class for expanded clones.

V	D	J	size	CDR3	DNA
TRBV13	NA	TRBJ1-6	few	CASSLEGSPLHF	TGTGCCAGCAGCTTAGAGGGGTCACCCCTCCACTTT
TRBV6-5	NA	TRBJ2-1	NA	CASSLGNEQFF	TGTGCCAGCAGCCTAGGGAATGAGCAGTTCTTC
TRBV9	NA	TRBJ1-2	NA	CASSPPAGTHDGYTF	TGTGCCAGCAGCCCTCCGGCAGGGACCCACGATGGCTACACCTTC
TRBV7-9	NA	TRBJ1-4	NA	CASSPQAPDSFNEKLFF	TGTGCCAGCAGCCCCCAAGCCCCAGACAGCTTTAATGAAAAACTGTTTTTT
TRBV6-5	NA	TRBJ1-1	NA	CASSYLSNTEAFF	TGTGCCAGCAGTTACCTGAGTAACACTGAAGCTTTCTTT
TRBV29-1	NA	TRBJ2-3	NA	CSVEKSILGADTQYF	TGCAGCGTTGAAAAGTCTATCCTGGGCGCAGATACGCAGTATTTT
TRBV30	TRBD2	TRBJ2-7	NA	CAWSWGRGGYEQYF	TGTGCCTGGAGTTGGGGGAGGGGAGGCTACGAGCAGTACTTC
TRBV27	NA	TRBJ2-7	NA	CASAYRDGSYEQYF	TGTGCCAGCGCGTACCGGGACGGCTCCTACGAGCAGTACTTC
TRBV21-1	NA	TRBJ2-5	NA	CASSKGISQETQYF	TGTGCCAGCAGCAAAGGGATATCCCAAGAGACCCAGTACTTC
TRBV5-4	NA	TRBJ1-3	NA	CASSLGRSGNTIYF	TGTGCCAGCAGCTTAGGACGGTCTGGAAACACCATATATTTT
TRBV19	NA	TRBJ1-6	NA	CASSTKRVNSPLHF	TGTGCCAGTAGTACTAAGCGCGTAAATTCACCCCTCCACTTT
TRBV6-6	NA	TRBJ1-1	NA	CASFFSRSTEAFF	TGTGCCAGCTTCTTTTCCAGGTCCACTGAAGCTTTCTTT
TRBV7-6	NA	TRBJ1-2	NA	CASSEGGYGYTF	TGTGCCAGCAGCGAAGGGGGTTATGGCTACACCTTC
TRBV27	TRBD2	TRBJ2-7	NA	CASTGSGSYEQYF	TGTGCCAGCACGGGTAGCGGGTCCTACGAGCAGTACTTC